These 6 T cell receptor beta chains came from one sample sequenced in a study of control samples from healthy donors and cancer patients. Libraries were prepared by immunoSEQ multiplex PCR; TCRdb keeps only in-frame clonotypes and omits some of them. This table has around 59,000 clones, roughly nine tenths appearing once. The sample consisted of PBMCs. The receptors here all came from a middle-aged man with colorectal cancer.

The chain links TRBV6-5 to TRBJ2-1; 8 nucleotides line up with TRBD2. V trimming: 7 bases; J trimming: 5 bases; junction bases outside the gene matches: 10. The germline V gene encodes CDR1 MNHEY and CDR2 SVGAGI. The length of the CDR3 is 15 residues. The CDR3 spells CASIPGGGLDNEQFF. CDR3 bases: TGTGCCAGCATCCCGGGGGGGGGCCTAGACAATGAGCAGTTCTTC.

The chain carries TRBV27 and TRBJ1-6; D call uncertain. The CDR3 runs 13 residues. Germline V CDR1 and CDR2: MNHEY, SMNVEV (reference sequence). V dropped 4 bases and J dropped 4 bases, with 5 bases sitting between them. This chain's CDR3 is CASSYGYNSPLHF. The CDR3 nucleotides are TGTGCCAGCAGTTACGGATATAATTCACCCCTCCACTTT.

Worth noting for this clone: One end of the junction does not line up with germline, which may come from a read error. The chain joins TRBV6-1 to TRBJ1-2; 7 bases fit TRBD1. The germline CDR1 and CDR2 sequences are MNHNS and SASEGT. This CDR3 spans 15 amino acids. The CDR3 sequence: CASSDRQGWYYSYTF. In DNA, the CDR3 is TGTGCCAGCAGTGATAGACAGGGTTGGTACTATAGCTACACCTTC.

This chain links TRBV5-4 with TRBJ2-7; D call uncertain. The germline V gene has CDR1 SGHNT and CDR2 YYREEE (reference sequence). Deletions cut 3 bases from V and 2 bases from J, with 9 bases between. The CDR3 extends over 13 amino acids. CDR3 residues: CASSSPLTYEQYF. Written as DNA, the CDR3 is TGTGCCAGCAGCTCACCCCTAACCTACGAGCAGTACTTC.

V and J are TRBV5-6 and TRBJ1-2; D perhaps matches TRBD1 (5 bases). Germline CDR1 is SGHDT and CDR2 is YYEEEE. V was shortened by 0 bases and J by 3 bases, with 15 bases between the two germline ends. The CDR3 is made up of 16 amino acids. This CDR3 reads CASSLVTSQGDYGYTF. Here the CDR3 DNA reads TGTGCCAGCAGCTTGGTTACCTCTCAGGGCGACTATGGCTACACCTTC.

V is TRBV5-5 and J is TRBJ2-1, with 7 bases matching TRBD2. V gave up 2 bases and J gave up 4 bases; unmatched junction bases: 6. Germline V gene lookup returns CDR1 SGHKS and CDR2 YYEKEE (reference sequence). The CDR3 spans 15 residues. CDR3 DNA sequence: TGTGCCAGCAGCTTCGTAGCGGGTACATACAATGAGCAGTTCTTC. This codes for CASSFVAGTYNEQFF.